There are many counts of the clone carrying this TCR beta chain. The antigen is undetermined. Per the germline V gene, CDR1 is MDHEN and CDR2 is SYDVKM. This CDR3 spans 14 amino acids. V lost 4 bases and J lost 8, with 15 bases in between. Amplification targeted TCR beta CDR3 regions from RNA transcripts. Initially, a first-round RT-PCR of the TCR CDR3 employed the HTBI primer set. TCRdb itself ran the multiplex PCR reads through MiXCR, one entry per CDR3 protein. The data show under 450,000 distinct CDR3 sequences, 15% to 19% seen once. This sample was included in a study of T cells in Graves' hyperthyroidism and ophthalmopathy. Overall study: Peripheral blood collection took place at initial diagnosis, before any treatment.

Study outcomes and limitations: The model foresaw ophthalmopathy a median roughly 6.3 months prior to onset.

The receptor comes from a young woman with Graves' hyperthyroidism. Sequenced input: blood. The chain uses TRBV28 and TRBJ2-4, with D maybe TRBD2 (5 bases). CDR3 sequence (DNA): TGTGCCAGCAGTTCCCCAGGCGAGGGAGACATTCAGTACTTC. It encodes CASSSPGEGDIQYF. Full variable domain (outside the CDR3, taken from reference TRBV28 and TRBJ2-4): DVKVTQSSRYLVKRTGEKVFLECVQDMDHENMFWYRQDPGLGLRLIYFSYDVKMKEKGDIPEGYSVSREKKERFSLILESASTNQTSMYLCASSSPGEGDIQYFGAGTRLSVL.